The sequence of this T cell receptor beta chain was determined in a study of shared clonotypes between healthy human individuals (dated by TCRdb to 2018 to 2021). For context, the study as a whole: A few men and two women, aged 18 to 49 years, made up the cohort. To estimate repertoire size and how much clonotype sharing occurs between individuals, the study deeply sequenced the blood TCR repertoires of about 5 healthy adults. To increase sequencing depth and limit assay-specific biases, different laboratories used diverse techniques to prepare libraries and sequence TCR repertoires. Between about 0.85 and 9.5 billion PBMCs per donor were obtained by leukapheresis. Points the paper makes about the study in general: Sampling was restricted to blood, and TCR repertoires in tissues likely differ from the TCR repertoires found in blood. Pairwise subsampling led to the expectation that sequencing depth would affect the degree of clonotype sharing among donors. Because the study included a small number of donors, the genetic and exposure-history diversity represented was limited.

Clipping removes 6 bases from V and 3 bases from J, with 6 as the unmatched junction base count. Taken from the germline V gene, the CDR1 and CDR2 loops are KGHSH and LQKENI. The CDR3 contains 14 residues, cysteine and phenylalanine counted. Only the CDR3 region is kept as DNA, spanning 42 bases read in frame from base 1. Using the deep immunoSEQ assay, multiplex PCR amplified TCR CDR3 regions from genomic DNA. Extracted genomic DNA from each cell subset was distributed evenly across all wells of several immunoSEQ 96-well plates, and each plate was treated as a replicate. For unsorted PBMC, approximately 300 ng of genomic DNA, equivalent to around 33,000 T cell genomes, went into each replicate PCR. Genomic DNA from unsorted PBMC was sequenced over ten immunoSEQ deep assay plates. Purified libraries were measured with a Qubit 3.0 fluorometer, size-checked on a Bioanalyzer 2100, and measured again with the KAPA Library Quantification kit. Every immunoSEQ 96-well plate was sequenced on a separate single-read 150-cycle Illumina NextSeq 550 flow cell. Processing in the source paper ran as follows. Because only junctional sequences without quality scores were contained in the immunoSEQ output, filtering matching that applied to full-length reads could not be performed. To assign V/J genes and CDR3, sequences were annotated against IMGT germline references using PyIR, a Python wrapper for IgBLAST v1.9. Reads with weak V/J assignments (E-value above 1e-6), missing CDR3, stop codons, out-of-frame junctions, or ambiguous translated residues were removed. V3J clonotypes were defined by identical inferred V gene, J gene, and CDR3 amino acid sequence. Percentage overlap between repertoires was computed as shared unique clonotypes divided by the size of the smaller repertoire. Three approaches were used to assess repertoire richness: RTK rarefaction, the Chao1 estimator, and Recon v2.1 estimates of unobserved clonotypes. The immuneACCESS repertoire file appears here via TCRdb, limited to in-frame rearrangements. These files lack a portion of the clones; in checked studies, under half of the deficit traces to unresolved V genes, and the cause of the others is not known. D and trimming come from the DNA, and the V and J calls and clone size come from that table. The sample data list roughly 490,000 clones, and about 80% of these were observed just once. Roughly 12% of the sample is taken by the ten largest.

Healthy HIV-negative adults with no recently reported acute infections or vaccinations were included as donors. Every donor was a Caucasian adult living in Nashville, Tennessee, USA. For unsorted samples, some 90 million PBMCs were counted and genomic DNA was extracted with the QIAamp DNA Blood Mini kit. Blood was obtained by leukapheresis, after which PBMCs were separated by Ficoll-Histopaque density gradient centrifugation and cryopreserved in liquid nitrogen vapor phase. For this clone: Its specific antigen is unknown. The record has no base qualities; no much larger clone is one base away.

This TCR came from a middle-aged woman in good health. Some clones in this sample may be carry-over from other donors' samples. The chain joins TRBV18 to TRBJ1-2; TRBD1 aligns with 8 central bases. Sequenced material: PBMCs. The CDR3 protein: CASSTGAGDYGYTF. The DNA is TGTGCCAGCTCGACAGGGGCGGGGGACTATGGCTACACCTTC. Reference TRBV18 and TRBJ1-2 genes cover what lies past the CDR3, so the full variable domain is NAGVMQNPRHLVRRRGQEARLRCSPMKGHSHVYWYRQLPEEGLKFMVYLQKENIIDESGMPKERFSAEFPKEGPSILRIQQVVRGDSAAYFCASSTGAGDYGYTFGSGTRLTVV.